The 3 T cell receptor beta chains below all came from one sample that was sequenced in a study of blood T cell repertoires in COVID-19. The data were produced by immunoSEQ multiplex PCR, yet TCRdb's version contains in-frame clones alone and is incomplete. The sample has 98,000 or so clones, more than 85% seen once; the top ten hold approximately 6%. Material for sequencing was peripheral blood. All receptors come from a human donor in a cohort sampled during active COVID-19.

The chain is built from TRBV6-2 or TRBV6-3 and TRBJ2-7; 10 bases fit TRBD1. The V gene's germline CDR1 is MNHEY and CDR2 SVGEGT. This CDR3 has 15 amino acids. V shed 6 bases and J 3 bases; nucleotides not matched to a gene: 8. CDR3 loop: CASSPGQGGIYEQYF. For the CDR3, the DNA is TGTGCCAGCAGCCCTGGACAGGGGGGGATCTACGAGCAGTACTTC.

The V and J genes are TRBV5-1 and TRBJ2-7; no clear D gene. V lost 0 bases and J lost 0, with 7 bases in between. Germline V gene data show CDR1 as SGHRS and CDR2 as YFSETQ. The CDR3 contains 14 residues. The CDR3 sequence: CASSLDPGSYEQYF. DNA for the CDR3: TGCGCCAGCAGCTTGGATCCGGGCTCCTACGAGCAGTACTTC.

The chain uses TRBV11-2 and TRBJ2-1; 11 bases are shared with TRBD2. The CDR3 has 13 residues. The germline CDR1 and CDR2 sequences are SGHAT and FQNNGV. Trimming took 6 bases from V and 7 from J; bases not matched to a gene: 2. The CDR3 DNA sequence: TGTGCCAGCAGACTAGCGGGAGCTAATGAGCAGTTCTTC. Protein product: CASRLAGANEQFF.